This T cell receptor beta chain was recorded in a study of blood T cell repertoires in COVID-19. Authors' methods: Estimation of nucleated cell counts relied on the amplification of reference gene primers. Produced via immunoSEQ multiplex PCR; TCRdb's table is partial and in-frame only. V, J and clone size derive from that table, while D and trimming were established from the DNA sequence. The sample holds roughly 150,000 clones, roughly 85% seen once. Germline V gene data show CDR1 as SGDLS and CDR2 as YYNGEE. The length of the CDR3 is 15 residues. V was shortened by 0 bases and J by 4 bases, with 13 bases between the two germline ends.

This clonotype was sampled from a human donor in a cohort sampled during active COVID-19. The V and J genes are TRBV9 and TRBJ2-5; the D gene is possibly TRBD2 (6 bases). The sample consisted of peripheral blood. Here the CDR3 DNA reads TGTGCCAGCAGCGTAGCCGGGAGCGGTGGAGAGACCCAGTACTTC. It is translated as CASSVAGSGGETQYF. Full variable domain (rest looked up from reference TRBV9 and TRBJ2-5): DSGVTQTPKHLITATGQRVTLRCSPRSGDLSVYWYQQSLDQGLQFLIQYYNGEERAKGNILERFSAQQFPDLHSELNLSSLELGDSALYFCASSVAGSGGETQYFGPGTRLLVL.